The clone carrying this T cell receptor (beta chain) was seen just once. Only in-frame clones appear in the TCRdb table, and some are missing; sequencing was by immunoSEQ multiplex PCR. Of 55,000 to 70,000 clones in the sample, about 88% were seen once. The sample comes from a study of blood T cell repertoires in COVID-19. In the study overall: Acute-phase and convalescent COVID-19 samples originated in the United States, Italy and Spain. T cells, B-cell-depleted T cells, or PBMCs provided the cDNA or gDNA that served as material.

This TCR was sampled from a woman aged 60-75 years with COVID-19, enrolled during active disease. Sequencing was done on a sample of peripheral blood.

CDR3 residues: CASSQEGTGGGDEKLFF. In DNA, the CDR3 is TGCGCCAGCAGCCAAGAAGGGACAGGGGGCGGTGATGAAAAACTGTTTTTT. The chain employs TRBV4-1 and TRBJ1-4; 12 positions agree with TRBD1. The trim removed 0 bases at V and 6 bases at J, leaving 5 bases unmatched. CDR3 length: 17 amino acids. Germline assignment: CDR1 MGHRA and CDR2 YSYEKL.